This TCR beta chain was documented in a study of OX40 agonist ivuxolimab in advanced cancers. Data came from immunoSEQ multiplex PCR; TCRdb stores just in-frame clones and leaves some out. The data hold about 19,000 clones, with around 79% observed a single time. Trimming took 6 bases from V and 8 from J; bases not matched to a gene: 9. The CDR3 covers 16 residues. Germline CDR1 and CDR2: MNHEY and SMNVEV (reference sequence). Sequenced here: CD4+ or CD8+ T cells sorted from blood, sampled in a trial of the OX40 agonist ivuxolimab. The genes are TRBV27 and TRBJ2-1, with 14 nucleotides matching TRBD2. The clonotype comes from an adult with an advanced solid tumor such as melanoma, head and neck, liver or kidney cancer. The CDR3 spells CASSPGLAGGGDEQFF. CDR3 nucleotides: TGTGCCAGCAGCCCCGGACTAGCGGGGGGCGGCGATGAGCAGTTCTTC.